The source of this T cell receptor beta chain is a study of shared clonotypes between healthy human individuals. Data came from immunoSEQ multiplex PCR; TCRdb stores just in-frame clones and leaves some out. The sample shows over a million clones, approximately 96% of them seen only once. V dropped 4 bases and J dropped 1; count of bases not matched to a gene: 4. The CDR3 spans 15 residues. Germline CDR1 is WNHNN and CDR2 is SYGVQD (reference sequence). This TCR derives from a man under 40 in good health. The rearrangement uses TRBV10-1 and TRBJ2-3, with TRBD1 matching over 8 bases. The material sequenced was naive CD4+ T cells sorted from blood. Subset denoted: CD45RA+ positively selected. CDR3 residues: CASSVSTGGTDTQYF. In nucleotides, the CDR3 is TGCGCCAGCAGTGTGTCGACAGGGGGCACAGATACGCAGTATTTT.